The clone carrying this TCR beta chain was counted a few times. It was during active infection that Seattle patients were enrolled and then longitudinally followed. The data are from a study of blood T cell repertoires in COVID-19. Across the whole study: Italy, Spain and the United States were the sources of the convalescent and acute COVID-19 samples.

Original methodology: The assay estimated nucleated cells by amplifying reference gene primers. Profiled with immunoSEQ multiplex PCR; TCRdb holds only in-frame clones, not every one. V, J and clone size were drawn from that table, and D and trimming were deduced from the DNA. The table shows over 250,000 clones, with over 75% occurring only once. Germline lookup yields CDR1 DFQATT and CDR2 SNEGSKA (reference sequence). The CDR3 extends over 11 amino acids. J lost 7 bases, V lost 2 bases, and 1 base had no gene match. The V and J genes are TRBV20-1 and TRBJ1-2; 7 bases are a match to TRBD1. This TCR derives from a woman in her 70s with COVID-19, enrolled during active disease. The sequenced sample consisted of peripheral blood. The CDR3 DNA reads TGCAGTGCTAGACAGGGGGTTGGCTACACCTTC. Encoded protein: CSARQGVGYTF.